This T cell receptor beta chain was recovered during a study of vaccination effects on CD4 cells after COVID-19 (dated by TCRdb to the early 2020s). Regarding the complete study: Each participant received two doses of an mRNA SARS-CoV-2 vaccine, either BNT162b2 or mRNA-1273. SARS-CoV-2 spike-specific CD4+ TCR repertoires from before and after mRNA vaccination were compared in COVID-19 convalescent patients and in infection-naive vaccine recipients. A total of 10 COVID-19 convalescent patients and a handful of SARS-CoV-2-naive healthy vaccine recipients were included in the full study. Cultures from other donors in the study were sequenced using the Oncomine TCR Beta short-read assay on an Illumina iSeq 100. Points the paper makes about the study in general: At late post-vaccination timepoints, both infection-induced and vaccine-induced clones showed marked clonal contraction, consistent with waning T cell responses. The study was limited by a small number of convalescent patients and lacked early post-infection timepoints. In healthy vaccine recipients, vaccine-induced clones were almost all SARS-CoV-2 mono-reactive, with only 1 of 255 cross-reactive with common cold coronaviruses.

The ViraFEST assay stimulated PBMC with viral peptide pools and then used TCR sequencing to identify antigen-specific CD4+ T cell clonotypes by expansion. After around 11 days of culture, CD4+ T cells were isolated with the EasySep CD4+ T cell isolation kit. Negative nucleocapsid antibody results before and after vaccination confirmed that the healthy vaccine recipients had no prior SARS-CoV-2 infection. Over 1.5 million PBMC per well were cultured with about 9 ug/ml peptides in IMDM containing roughly 5% human AB serum, approximately 10 IU/ml IL-2 and gentamicin. Half of the culture medium was replaced with fresh IL-2-containing medium on days 3 and 7. Unless noted otherwise, every peptide stimulation condition was cultured in triplicate wells. Using Ficoll-Paque Plus gradient centrifugation, PBMC were separated from whole blood and then either used fresh or cryopreserved at -140C. Overlapping peptide pools spanned the spike proteins of SARS-CoV-2 and the common cold coronaviruses HCoV-NL63, HCoV-OC43 and HCoV-229E. The QIAamp micro DNA kit was used to extract genomic DNA from the cultured CD4+ T cells.

The receptor library was made with the immunoSEQ multiplex PCR assay. DNA from the cultured and isolated CD4+ T cells underwent TCR beta CDR3 sequencing. The published analysis was carried out like this. Non-productive TCR sequences were removed, reads were trimmed to the CDR3 region, and CDR3s of at least 7 amino acids were retained. The MANAFEST web app was used to pick out antigen-specific clonotypes by comparing their expansion in peptide wells with that in reference cultures. To count as positive, a clone had to show expansion at FDR<0.05 compared with the reference and with all other wells, an odds ratio above 5, and a frequency above 0.1% in two replicate wells. A clonotype was called cross-reactive if it was significantly expanded both in SARS-CoV-2 spike wells and in at least one common cold coronavirus spike condition. CDR3 similarity was assessed by Levenshtein distance with the stringdist R package, and unrooted trees were built with ape in R 3.6.1. TCRdb retrieved this table from immuneACCESS and kept in-frame rearrangements only. Not all clones are present; in checked studies, unresolved V genes account for under half, and no reason is known for the remainder. V, J and clone size reflect that table, while D and trimming were determined from the DNA. The sample table lists tens of thousands of clones, around 74% of them with a count of one. Of the sample, approximately 1.5% is held by the ten largest clones.

This clone was seen only a few times. Its antigen has not been determined. No much larger clone exists at a distance of one base, and base qualities are not known. Clipping removes 0 bases from V and 7 bases from J, with 4 as the unmatched junction base count. CDR1 and CDR2, per the germline V gene, are MGHRA and YSYEKL. Including the terminal cysteine and phenylalanine, the CDR3 comprises 16 residues. Left in the record is the CDR3 DNA by itself, 48 bases read in frame from the first base. This sequence originates from a human donor who received a COVID-19 vaccine. Material: CD4+ T cells from PBMCs cultured with HCoV-229E spike peptides, obtained before COVID-19 vaccination. The sample's cell subset or site label, decoded: HCoV-229E spike overlapping peptide pool stimulation. This sequence uses TRBV4-1 and TRBJ1-4; 11 middle bases align to TRBD1. The nucleotide sequence is TGCGCCAGCAGCCAAGACCCCGGGACAGGGGGTGAAAAACTGTTTTTT. It encodes CASSQDPGTGGEKLFF.